This section outlines one T cell receptor (beta chain) sequence together with its context. Germline values: CDR1 LGHDT, CDR2 YNNKEL (reference sequence). This CDR3 is built from 15 residues. Trimming pared 2 bases from V and 0 bases from J, leaving 8 bases between. It was with a sample-barcoded 5' primer and a J-beta primer mix that a second PCR of roughly 7 to 12 cycles was run. TCRdb re-called the 5' RACE reads through MiXCR, storing one row per CDR3 protein. The sample shows some 700,000 distinct CDR3 sequences, more than 40% of them seen only once. Russia was home to the donors, healthy Caucasian individuals aged roughly 6 to 90. The data stem from a study of blood T cells in healthy people across ages.

The clonotype originates from a woman aged 55-69 years in good health. Sequenced: blood. The gene calls are TRBV3-1 and TRBJ1-3; D gene uncertain. CDR3 nucleotide sequence: TGTGCCAGCAGCCAATCAGAGGACTCTGGAAACACCATATATTTT. It encodes CASSQSEDSGNTIYF. Full variable domain (outside the CDR3, taken from reference TRBV3-1 and TRBJ1-3): DTAVSQTPKYLVTQMGNDKSIKCEQNLGHDTMYWYKQDSKKFLKIMFSYNNKELIINETVPNRFSPKSPDKAHLNLHINSLELGDSAVYFCASSQSEDSGNTIYFGEGSWLTVV.